The 30 T cell receptor beta chains in this list originate from one sample, sequenced in a study of blood T cell repertoires in COVID-19 (dated by TCRdb to about 2020). Receptor libraries were prepared by the immunoSEQ multiplex PCR assay. TCRdb re-hosts the immuneACCESS table, in-frame sequences only. Its copies lack some clones; in the studies checked, an unresolved V gene accounts for under half of them, and the cause for the rest is not known. The sample has about 180,000 clones on record, roughly 85% of them singletons. The ten top clones hold around 24% of the sample. Sequenced: peripheral blood. Receptors originate from an older woman with acute or convalescent COVID-19.

J is TRBJ2-7 and V is TRBV7-9; no reliable D call. The CDR3 has 12 residues. V shed 5 bases and J shed 4 bases, with 9 bases lying between them. Germline V gives CDR1 SEHNR, CDR2 FQNEAQ (reference sequence). The CDR3: CASSRDGYEQYF. The CDR3 coding sequence is TGTGCCAGCAGCCGAGACGGGTACGAGCAGTACTTC.

V usage is TRBV7-3 and J usage is TRBJ2-1, with 7 nucleotides matching TRBD2. Looked up from germline, CDR1 is SGHTA and CDR2 is FQGTGA. The CDR3 loop spans 13 amino acids. J gave up 8 bases and V 5 bases, and 6 bases lay outside the gene matches. The DNA of the CDR3 is TGTGCCAGCAGCATGACTAGCTTGGATGAGCAGTTCTTC. This sequence encodes CASSMTSLDEQFF.

This clone was found a few times. V and J are TRBV10-1 and TRBJ2-1, with 7 positions matching TRBD1. V shed 4 bases, J shed 9 bases, and the junction held 6 bases outside the gene matches. CDR1 and CDR2 from the germline V gene are WNHNN and SYGVQD (reference sequence). This CDR3 is 13 amino acids long. CDR3 DNA: TGCGCCAGCAGTGCAACAGGGGCTGGTGAGCAGTTCTTC. Translating it yields CASSATGAGEQFF.

The table lists this clone with a count of one. The rearrangement joins TRBV2 to TRBJ2-7; D possibly corresponds to TRBD1 (5 bases). The germline V gene encodes CDR1 SNHLY and CDR2 FYNNEI. The CDR3 runs to 15 residues. V was clipped by 1 base and J by 0 bases, with 10 bases between them. CDR3 sequence (DNA): TGTGCCAGCAGTGAAGACAGGCCGACCTCCTACGAGCAGTACTTC. This gives the protein CASSEDRPTSYEQYF.

J is TRBJ2-6 and V is TRBV18, with D possibly matching TRBD1 (6 bases). The CDR3 is 17 amino acids. The V gene lost 4 bases and the J gene lost 4 bases, with 17 bases spanning the gap. Germline V CDR1 and CDR2: KGHSH, LQKENI. For the CDR3, the DNA is TGTGCCAGCTCACGTTTACAGGGTGCAGTGGGGGCCAACGTCCTGACTTTC. Its translation is CASSRLQGAVGANVLTF.

The sample holds a few counts of this clone. The genes are TRBV30 and TRBJ1-2; a possible D gene is TRBD1 (6 bases). The CDR3 extends over 13 amino acids. Germline V gene data show CDR1 as GTSNPN and CDR2 as SVGIG (reference sequence). The V gene lost 2 bases and the J gene lost 6 bases, with 13 bases spanning the gap. The CDR3 DNA is TGTGCCTGGAGTTGGCGGGGGGCGAATGGCTACACCTTC. Its protein is CAWSWRGANGYTF. Based on the CDR3 plus reference TRBV30 and TRBJ1-2, the full variable domain is SQTIHQWPATLVQPVGSPLSLECTVEGTSNPNLYWYRQAAGRGLQLLFYSVGIGQISSEVPQNLSASRPQDRQFILSSKKLLLSDSGFYLCAWSWRGANGYTFGSGTRLTVV.

This clone was seen once. This chain joins TRBV29-1 and TRBJ2-5; weak D call: TRBD1 (6 bases). Trimming shortened V by 3 bases and J by 5 bases, and 16 bases separated the two germline ends. Looked up from germline, CDR1 is SQVTM and CDR2 is ANQGSEA. The CDR3 spans 14 residues. This CDR3 reads CSVDGTRFGETQYF. The CDR3, as DNA: TGCAGCGTTGACGGGACAAGGTTCGGGGAGACCCAGTACTTC.

This clone occurred once. This chain uses TRBV14 with TRBJ2-1, with D maybe TRBD2 (6 bases). In germline, CDR1 is SGHDN, CDR2 FVKESK. Trimming left V 3 bases short and J 9 bases short, with 12 bases between. This CDR3 has 13 amino acids. CDR3 residues: CASSQAGLSEQFF. CDR3 DNA sequence: TGTGCCAGCAGCCAGGCGGGGTTATCTGAGCAGTTCTTC. Drawing the rest from reference TRBV14 and TRBJ2-1, the complete variable domain is EAGVTQFPSHSVIEKGQTVTLRCDPISGHDNLYWYRRVMGKEIKFLLHFVKESKQDESGMPNNRFLAERTGGTYSTLKVQPAELEDSGVYFCASSQAGLSEQFFGPGTRLTVL.

V usage is TRBV6-6 and J usage is TRBJ2-3; D gene unclear. Trimming pared 6 bases from V and 0 bases from J, leaving 10 bases between. This CDR3 region has 14 residues. Germline V lookup: CDR1 MNHNY, CDR2 SVGAGI (reference sequence). The CDR3 loop is CASRHPTSTDTQYF. CDR3 in DNA: TGTGCCAGCAGACACCCGACTAGCACAGATACGCAGTATTTT.

This chain's CDR3 is CASSADSSHYGYTF. DNA of the CDR3: TGTGCCAGCAGCGCGGACAGTTCCCATTATGGCTACACCTTC. This sequence joins TRBV9 and TRBJ1-2; tentative D call: TRBD1 (6 bases). V lost 3 bases, J lost 5 bases, and 14 bases lay in between. This CDR3 is 14 amino acids long. Per the germline V gene, CDR1 is SGDLS and CDR2 is YYNGEE.

This clone turned up a few times. V is TRBV7-8 and J is TRBJ2-1, with D possibly TRBD2 on 5 matching bases. The CDR3 is 13 residues long. The V gene lost 5 bases and the J gene lost 8 bases, with 13 bases spanning the gap. CDR1 is SGHVS, CDR2 FQNEAQ, per germline. The DNA for the CDR3 is TGTGCCAGCAGCCATGGGAGTAGGGATGAGCAGTTCTTC. It specifies CASSHGSRDEQFF.

The chain combines TRBV11-3 with TRBJ2-2; D possibly corresponds to TRBD2 (6 bases). Trimming pared 4 bases from V and 2 bases from J, leaving 17 bases between. The CDR3 is 17 amino acids. Per the germline V gene, CDR1 is SGHNT and CDR2 is YENEEA. CDR3 sequence (DNA): TGTGCCAGCAGCTCGGAATCTGGGACTTTTAACACCGGGGAGCTGTTTTTT. Its protein product is CASSSESGTFNTGELFF.

V usage is TRBV27 and J usage is TRBJ1-6; tentatively, D is TRBD1 (6 bases). The CDR3 consists of 16 residues. Germline V gene sequence: CDR1 MNHEY, CDR2 SMNVEV (reference sequence). V was clipped by 6 bases and J by 0 bases, with 12 bases between them. In nucleotides, the CDR3 is TGTGCCAGCAGCACAGGGCGCAGCTCCTATAATTCACCCCTCCACTTT. Amino acids: CASSTGRSSYNSPLHF.

The V gene is TRBV13, the J gene TRBJ1-6; 11 bases are a match to TRBD1. J lost 10 bases, V lost 4 bases, and 12 bases had no gene match. CDR1 PRHDT and CDR2 FYEKMQ come from the germline V gene (reference sequence). The CDR3 loop spans 17 amino acids. The CDR3 protein is CASSYSTGQGAWSPLHF. Written as DNA, the CDR3 is TGTGCCAGCAGCTACTCCACCGGACAGGGGGCTTGGTCACCCCTCCACTTT. Supplemented by reference TRBV13 and TRBJ1-6, the full variable domain reads AAGVIQSPRHLIKEKRETATLKCYPIPRHDTVYWYQQGPGQDPQFLISFYEKMQSDKGSIPDRFSAQQFSDYHSELNMSSLELGDSALYFCASSYSTGQGAWSPLHFGNGTRLTVT.

This clone has only a few counts. The V gene is TRBV5-5, the J gene TRBJ1-3; TRBD1 agrees at 10 bases. V trimming: 3 bases; J trimming: 5 bases; junction bases outside the gene matches: 2. The CDR3 contains 14 residues. CDR1 is SGHKS, CDR2 YYEKEE, per germline (reference sequence). CDR3 DNA: TGTGCCAGCAGCTGGGGACAGGGGAGAAACACCATATATTTT. Translation: CASSWGQGRNTIYF.

This chain joins TRBV7-6 and TRBJ2-2, with 10 bases lining up with TRBD1. Per the germline V gene, CDR1 is SGHVS and CDR2 is FNYEAQ. This CDR3 is 16 amino acids long. After removal of 1 base from V and 6 bases from J, the junction contained 5 bases not matched to a gene. The CDR3 DNA is TGTGCCAGCAGCTTAGAGGGACAGGGGATGGCCGGGGAGCTGTTTTTT. It translates to CASSLEGQGMAGELFF.

The genes are TRBV7-2 and TRBJ2-3; 14 nucleotides match TRBD2. Germline CDR1 reads SGHTA; CDR2 reads FQGNSA. The CDR3 runs to 16 residues. V lost 7 bases to trimming and J lost 1 base; unmatched junction nucleotides: 4. The CDR3 loop is CASTLGLAGGTDTQYF. The CDR3 nucleotides are TGTGCCAGCACTTTGGGACTAGCGGGAGGCACAGATACGCAGTATTTT.

The V gene is TRBV5-1, the J gene TRBJ2-5; 10 bases agree with TRBD2. The CDR3 totals 16 residues. Germline V gene lookup returns CDR1 SGHRS and CDR2 YFSETQ. Trimming cost V 0 bases and J 5 bases; bases outside gene matches: 7. The CDR3, as DNA: TGCGCCAGCAGCTTGGTTCTAGCGGGAGTAATGGAGACCCAGTACTTC. This sequence encodes CASSLVLAGVMETQYF.

The chain joins TRBV7-9 to TRBJ2-1; tentative D call: TRBD2 (6 bases). V was trimmed by 5 bases and J by 5 bases, leaving 19 bases between them. The CDR3 is made up of 16 amino acids. Germline CDR1 reads SEHNR; CDR2 reads FQNEAQ (reference sequence). The CDR3 coding sequence is TGTGCCAGCAGCCGGCCGAGACTAGGTACACACAATGAGCAGTTCTTC. Amino acids: CASSRPRLGTHNEQFF.

The chain recombines TRBV29-1 with TRBJ2-1; the match to TRBD1 covers 8 bases. Germline CDR1 SQVTM, CDR2 ANQGSEA. V was pared by 0 bases and J by 4 bases, with 11 bases of the junction left unmatched. The length of the CDR3 is 17 residues. Written as DNA, the CDR3 is TGCAGCGTTGAAGACCCATCCAGGGACAGGTCGTACAATGAGCAGTTCTTC. Its translation is CSVEDPSRDRSYNEQFF.

This chain links TRBV4-1 with TRBJ2-7; D might be TRBD1 (5 bases). The ends were cut back, 0 bases at V and 3 bases at J, with 15 bases in the middle. This CDR3 has 16 residues. Germline V gene sequence: CDR1 MGHRA, CDR2 YSYEKL. CDR3: CASSQDMQGKVYEQYF. DNA for the CDR3: TGCGCCAGCAGCCAAGATATGCAGGGTAAAGTCTACGAGCAGTACTTC.

The rearrangement links TRBV18 to TRBJ1-6; a weak D match, TRBD1 (5 bases). Trimming took 2 bases from V and 13 from J, leaving 12 bases between them. The CDR3 length is 13 residues. CDR1 is KGHSH and CDR2 is LQKENI in the germline V gene. DNA of the CDR3: TGTGCCAGCTCACCAACCGACAGTGCCCCCCTCCACTTT. This sequence encodes CASSPTDSAPLHF.

V and J are TRBV6-5 and TRBJ1-2; D unclear. V was shortened by 5 bases and J by 4 bases, with 14 bases between the two germline ends. The germline V gene encodes CDR1 MNHEY and CDR2 SVGAGI. The CDR3 sequence is 14 residues long. CDR3 DNA sequence: TGTGCCAGCAGTCCTGGACTGGAGTTCTATGGCTACACCTTC. Amino acids: CASSPGLEFYGYTF.

This rearrangement joins TRBV20-1 to TRBJ2-7, with D unresolved. CDR1 and CDR2 from the germline V gene are DFQATT and SNEGSKA (reference sequence). Trimming left V 3 bases short and J 6 bases short, with 9 bases between. This CDR3 has 11 residues. The CDR3 is CSASRASEQYF. The CDR3 bases are TGCAGTGCTAGTAGAGCGAGCGAGCAGTACTTC.

The CDR3 coding sequence is TGTGCCACCACGGGGGCTAGCGGGAGGTTCAATGAGCAGTTCTTC. The encoded protein is CATTGASGRFNEQFF. This chain joins TRBV24-1 and TRBJ2-1; 11 positions match TRBD2. The germline V gene encodes CDR1 KGHDR and CDR2 SFDVKD. The CDR3 is 15 residues long. V trimming: 8 bases; J trimming: 6 bases; junction bases outside the gene matches: 8.

The chain recombines TRBV27 with TRBJ2-7, with TRBD1 matching 7 bases. From germline, CDR1 is MNHEY and CDR2 SMNVEV (reference sequence). The CDR3 has 14 amino acids. V shed 6 bases, J shed 2 bases, and the junction held 7 bases outside the gene matches. CDR3 region: CASSTTGTAYEQYF. The CDR3, as DNA: TGTGCCAGCAGCACGACCGGGACAGCCTACGAGCAGTACTTC.

The chain links TRBV19 to TRBJ1-1; D not resolved. This CDR3 has 13 residues. V lost 3 bases and J lost 3, with 8 bases in between. Germline-derived CDR1 and CDR2 are LNHDA and SQIVND (reference sequence). DNA of the CDR3: TGTGCCAGTAGTATCTCTCCTGACACTGAAGCTTTCTTT. Its protein product is CASSISPDTEAFF.

V gene TRBV9 combines with J gene TRBJ2-2, with 9 bases that match TRBD2. Unmatched junction bases numbered 11, after V lost 5 bases and J lost 6 bases. The CDR3 extends over 16 amino acids. CDR1 is SGDLS, CDR2 YYNGEE, per germline. CDR3: CASSGRLAGEAGELFF. The CDR3 nucleotides read TGTGCCAGCAGTGGCAGATTAGCGGGAGAGGCCGGGGAGCTGTTTTTT.

The V and J genes are TRBV5-4 and TRBJ2-3; TRBD2 matches at 9 bases. This CDR3 has 16 amino acids. Germline lookup yields CDR1 SGHNT and CDR2 YYREEE (reference sequence). Trimming removed 0 bases from V and 0 bases from J; junction bases left unmatched: 2. This chain's CDR3 is CASSLVSGSSTDTQYF. The CDR3 bases are TGTGCCAGCAGCTTGGTTAGCGGGAGTAGCACAGATACGCAGTATTTT.

The CDR3 DNA sequence: TGTGCCAGCAGCTTAACCCGAACAGGGACCGGACGGATGGACGGGAACACTGAAGCTTTCTTT. This translates into CASSLTRTGTGRMDGNTEAFF. The J gene is TRBJ1-1, the V gene TRBV7-3, with a tentative D call TRBD1 (6 bases). V shed 0 bases and J shed 1 base, with 27 bases lying between them. CDR1 is SGHTA and CDR2 is FQGTGA in the germline V gene. This CDR3 region has 21 residues.